A selection of T cell receptor beta chains follows, all from one sample in a study of cytomegalovirus exposure and HLA in healthy donors. Repertoires were generated with immunoSEQ multiplex PCR, while TCRdb's copy carries only in-frame clones and drops some. This table holds 250,000 to 300,000 clones, roughly 81% found once. Sequenced material: PBMCs. The receptors here all came from a woman between 40 and 50 years old in good health and CMV-seropositive. Each CDR3 is given with its conserved first and last residue. Each record gives: V gene, D gene, J gene, clone size, CDR3 DNA, CDR3 protein. A D gene is named only where the DNA matches it firmly. Only some rows state a clone size, as once, few, many or a class for expanded clones.

>TRBV6-5|TRBD2|TRBJ2-3|once
TGTGCCAGTTCTACTAGCGGGAGAACAGATACGCAGTATTTT
CASSTSGRTDTQYF
>TRBV4-3|-|TRBJ2-2|once
TGCGCCAGCAGCCAAGCTCGCGGGGCGAACACCGGGGAGCTGTTTTTT
CASSQARGANTGELFF
>TRBV2|-|TRBJ2-2|few
TGTGCCAGCAGGTCCAGGGGAACGAACACCGGGGAGCTGTTTTTT
CASRSRGTNTGELFF
>TRBV11-2|TRBD1|TRBJ2-5|once
TGTGCCAGCAGCTTAGTTGTGGGACAGGGGAAAGAGACCCAGTACTTC
CASSLVVGQGKETQYF
>TRBV4-2|-|TRBJ2-7|-
TGTGCCAGCAGCCAGAGTACTCAATACGAGCAGTACTTC
CASSQSTQYEQYF
>TRBV15|TRBD2|TRBJ2-5|few
TGTGCCACCAGCGAGAAAAGGGGAACTAGCGGGAGAGGGGGCCAAGAGACCCAGTACTTC
CATSEKRGTSGRGGQETQYF
>TRBV5-1|TRBD1|TRBJ2-1|-
TGCGCCAGCAGCCTGGGACAGAGCTCCTACAATGAGCAGTTCTTC
CASSLGQSSYNEQFF
>TRBV6-1|-|TRBJ1-1|-
TGTGCCAGCAGGGGCCCCTACTTGGCTGAAGCTTTCTTT
CASRGPYLAEAFF
>TRBV19|TRBD2|TRBJ2-7|-
TGTGCCAGTAGTACCAGCAAGGGACTAGCGGGATCCTACGAGCAGTACTTC
CASSTSKGLAGSYEQYF
>TRBV7-9|TRBD2|TRBJ2-5|-
TGTGCCAGCAGCTTAGTTCTCGGGAGGAGAGAGACCCAGTACTTC
CASSLVLGRRETQYF
>TRBV5-1|TRBD2|TRBJ2-2|few
TGCGCCAGCAGCTTGGCCCCTAGCGGAAACACCGGGGAGCTGTTTTTT
CASSLAPSGNTGELFF
>TRBV5-5|TRBD1|TRBJ1-2|-
TGTGCCAGCAGCTTGTCAGGGGGCTATGGCTACACCTTC
CASSLSGGYGYTF
>TRBV6-6|TRBD1|TRBJ2-4|-
TGTGCCAGCAGTTATGGACAGGAACCCAAAAACATTCAGTACTTC
CASSYGQEPKNIQYF
>TRBV9|-|TRBJ2-1|once
TGTGCCAGCAGCGTAGTCCCGTTCGATGAGCAGTTCTTC
CASSVVPFDEQFF
>TRBV7-9|TRBD2|TRBJ2-3|-
TGTGCCAGCAGCTCAAGGACTAGCGGGAGTGATACGCAGTATTTT
CASSSRTSGSDTQYF
>TRBV18|TRBD1|TRBJ1-1|-
TGTGCCAGCTCACCGGGACAGGGTAACACTGAAGCTTTCTTT
CASSPGQGNTEAFF
>TRBV5-1|-|TRBJ1-1|-
TGCGCCAGCAGCTATACAGGGACGGGTATGAACACTGAAGCTTTCTTT
CASSYTGTGMNTEAFF
>TRBV27|-|TRBJ2-7|few
TGTGCCAGCAGTTTCGGGACACCAGACTACGAGCAGTACTTC
CASSFGTPDYEQYF
>TRBV18|TRBD1|TRBJ2-2|-
TGTGCCAGCTCAACGGACAGGACGAACACCGGGGAGCTGTTTTTT
CASSTDRTNTGELFF
>TRBV5-1|-|TRBJ2-5|-
TGCGCCAGCAGCTCCACCGGGACTGAAGAGACCCAGTACTTC
CASSSTGTEETQYF
>TRBV5-1|TRBD1|TRBJ2-2|-
TGCGCCAGCAGCTTCGGCGGACAGGGGGAATACACCGGGGAGCTGTTTTTT
CASSFGGQGEYTGELFF
>TRBV29-1|TRBD2|TRBJ2-7|-
TGCAGCGTTGAGGAGAGCGGGAGGGGAAACGAGCAGTACTTC
CSVEESGRGNEQYF
>TRBV19|-|TRBJ2-1|-
TGTGCCAGTAGTATAGCGGGGGAATTGGCCCTCACAGCTGAGCAGTTCTTC
CASSIAGELALTAEQFF
>TRBV6-5|-|TRBJ2-7|once
TGTGCCAGCAGTTATGGGGCGGAGTACGAGCAGTACTTC
CASSYGAEYEQYF
>TRBV27|TRBD2|TRBJ2-7|few
TGTGCCAGCAGTTTATCGCGGGTCGAGCGGGGTGTTTGGTCCTACGAGCAGTACTTC
CASSLSRVERGVWSYEQYF
>TRBV27|-|TRBJ2-7|-
TGTGCCAGCAGTTTCGGGACACCAGACTACGAGCAGTACTTC
CASSFGTPDYEQYF
>TRBV30|-|TRBJ1-3|few
TGTGCCTGGAGGCCACAAAGCTCTGGAAACACCATATATTTT
CAWRPQSSGNTIYF
>TRBV2|TRBD2|TRBJ2-7|-
TGTGCCAGAGGAAGCGGGAGGGCCCCCAACGAGCAGTACTTC
CARGSGRAPNEQYF
>TRBV5-1|TRBD1|TRBJ1-5|-
TGCGCCAGCAGCGGGGGGACAGGGGGCGCGGAACAGCCCCAGCATTTT
CASSGGTGGAEQPQHF
>TRBV27|TRBD2|TRBJ2-7|once
TGTGCCAGCAGACTACTAGCGGGGATCTACGAGCAGTACTTC
CASRLLAGIYEQYF
>TRBV4-1|TRBD2|TRBJ2-7|few
TGCGCCAGCAGCCAGTCCCTCACCAGCGGGAGTTTAGGCGAGCAGTACTTC
CASSQSLTSGSLGEQYF
>TRBV5-4|TRBD1|TRBJ1-1|once
TGTGCCAGCAGCTTGGCGGGACAGTACACTGAAGCTTTCTTT
CASSLAGQYTEAFF
>TRBV2|-|TRBJ2-1|-
TGTGCCATTAGTCTTGCCTACAATGAGCAGTTCTTC
CAISLAYNEQFF
>TRBV10-3|-|TRBJ2-7|-
TGTGCCATCAGTGATCGGACTGGCTCCTACGAGCAGTACTTC
CAISDRTGSYEQYF
>TRBV29-1|-|TRBJ2-2|-
TGCAGCGTTGAACAGGGGGAGCTGTTTTTT
CSVEQGELFF
>TRBV25-1|-|TRBJ2-7|-
TGTGCCAGCAGTGAACTCGACAGTACCTACGAGCAGTACTTC
CASSELDSTYEQYF
>TRBV30|TRBD2|TRBJ2-1|-
TGTGCCTGGAAGGGCGGGAGGGCCAACAATGAGCAGTTCTTC
CAWKGGRANNEQFF
>TRBV7-2|-|TRBJ1-2|-
TGTGCCAGCAGCCCACCGACGGGGGAAAGCTATGGCTACACCTTC
CASSPPTGESYGYTF
>TRBV5-1|-|TRBJ1-2|-
TGCGCCAGCAGCCCCCCGGGAACTTGGGATGGCTACACCTTC
CASSPPGTWDGYTF
>TRBV7-9|TRBD2|TRBJ2-3|few
TGTTCCAGCAGCCGTCTGAGCGGGAGGGCCCTTGAAGCGCAGTATTTT
CSSSRLSGRALEAQYF
>TRBV2|-|TRBJ1-2|-
TGTGCCAGCAGAGCTGTTAGCATCCCCAACTATGGCTACACCTTC
CASRAVSIPNYGYTF
>TRBV30|TRBD1|TRBJ2-7|few
TGTGCCTCGATGGACAGGGGCTACGAGCAGTACTTC
CASMDRGYEQYF
>TRBV5-1|TRBD2|TRBJ2-1|-
TGCGCCAGCAGCTCCTTACTAGCGGGAGAAACGAATGAGCAGTTCTTC
CASSSLLAGETNEQFF
>TRBV6-6|TRBD2|TRBJ2-7|-
TGTGCCAGCAGACCGACTAGCGGGGCCTACGAGCAGTACTTC
CASRPTSGAYEQYF
>TRBV9|-|TRBJ1-1|-
TGTGCCAGCAGCGTAGGAACAGAGTCGACTGAAGCTTTCTTT
CASSVGTESTEAFF
>TRBV6-5|-|TRBJ1-5|-
TGTGCCACTCGGGGGGATCCTAGCAATCAGCCCCAGCATTTT
CATRGDPSNQPQHF
>TRBV7-2|TRBD2|TRBJ2-7|-
TGTGCCAGCAGCTCCTTGGGCGCTAGCGGGAGAACGTTCGAGCAGTACTTC
CASSSLGASGRTFEQYF
>TRBV5-5|-|TRBJ1-5|-
TGTGCCAGCAGCTTGTGGGGGGGCGGTCAGCCCCAGCATTTT
CASSLWGGGQPQHF
>TRBV18|-|TRBJ1-2|-
TGTGCCAGCTCACCCCCCTCCAGGGACAACTTAGGCTACACCTTC
CASSPPSRDNLGYTF
>TRBV7-2|TRBD1|TRBJ2-7|-
TGTGCCAGCAGCTTATCCGGGACAGAGAGCTCCTACGAGCAGTACTTC
CASSLSGTESSYEQYF
>TRBV27|-|TRBJ2-7|-
TGTGCCAGCAGTTTATCCCCAGCGACTGCCTACGAGCAGTACTTC
CASSLSPATAYEQYF
>TRBV5-4|TRBD1|TRBJ2-7|-
TGTGCCAGCAGCTCGGGACAGGGGGGATTCGAGCAGTACTTC
CASSSGQGGFEQYF